Each of the 20 T cell receptor beta chains below was sequenced from the same sample in a study of OX40 agonist ivuxolimab in advanced cancers. Assay used: immunoSEQ multiplex PCR; TCRdb lists only in-frame clones, some missing. In the table there are about 77,000 clones, about 84% of which are singletons. The sample here was CD4+ or CD8+ T cells sorted from blood, taken in a trial of the OX40 agonist ivuxolimab. These receptors were obtained from an adult with an advanced solid tumor such as melanoma, head and neck, liver or kidney cancer.

The chain has TRBV5-4 and TRBJ1-3; no reliable D call. This CDR3 has 14 amino acids. V lost 3 bases and J lost 0, with 7 bases in between. Germline-derived CDR1 and CDR2 are SGHNT and YYREEE (reference sequence). CDR3 bases: TGTGCCAGCAGCTCCCCCGACTCTGGAAACACCATATATTTT. It codes for CASSSPDSGNTIYF.

As for this clone: This CDR3 is also generated by other DNA sequences in the sample. This chain connects TRBV5-1 to TRBJ1-1; D might be TRBD1 (5 bases). This CDR3 has 14 amino acids. Deletions cut 0 bases from V and 2 bases from J, with 8 bases between. The germline V gene encodes CDR1 SGHRS and CDR2 YFSETQ. The CDR3 sequence: CASSLVQGNTEAFF. CDR3 DNA sequence: TGCGCCAGCAGCTTGGTGCAGGGAAACACTGAAGCTTTCTTT.

V usage is TRBV30 and J usage is TRBJ2-5, with D maybe TRBD1 (5 bases). The CDR3 extends over 10 amino acids. V lost 4 bases to trimming and J lost 5 bases, with 5 bases between them. The germline gives CDR1 GTSNPN, CDR2 SVGIG (reference sequence). CDR3 DNA sequence: TGTGCCTGGAAGGGGGAGACCCAGTACTTC. Protein sequence: CAWKGETQYF.

The V gene is TRBV7-9, the J gene TRBJ1-1, with 7 bases fitting TRBD1. V shed 5 bases, J shed 5 bases, and the junction held 5 bases outside the gene matches. This CDR3 is built from 13 residues. In germline, CDR1 is SEHNR, CDR2 FQNEAQ (reference sequence). In nucleotides, the CDR3 is TGTGCCAGCAGCACACAGGGGAATACTGAAGCTTTCTTT. Amino acids: CASSTQGNTEAFF.

This clone has a single count. This chain joins TRBV18 and TRBJ1-1; tentative D call: TRBD1 (6 bases). Germline CDR1 KGHSH, CDR2 LQKENI. This CDR3 region has 15 residues. The V and J ends lost 6 bases and 1 base respectively, with 15 bases between them. The CDR3 region is CASSPTGRWNTEAFF. DNA for the CDR3: TGTGCCAGCTCTCCGACAGGAAGATGGAACACTGAAGCTTTCTTT. Full variable domain (outside the CDR3, taken from reference TRBV18 and TRBJ1-1): NAGVMQNPRHLVRRRGQEARLRCSPMKGHSHVYWYRQLPEEGLKFMVYLQKENIIDESGMPKERFSAEFPKEGPSILRIQQVVRGDSAAYFCASSPTGRWNTEAFFGQGTRLTVV.

The chain recombines TRBV5-1 with TRBJ1-1; no clear D. CDR1 is SGHRS and CDR2 is YFSETQ in the germline V gene. V gave up 5 bases and J gave up 0 bases, with 11 bases separating them. This CDR3 comprises 14 residues. CDR3 amino acids: CASSEDGLNTEAFF. CDR3 sequence (DNA): TGCGCCAGCAGTGAGGACGGTTTGAACACTGAAGCTTTCTTT.

This chain joins TRBV5-4 and TRBJ2-7; 12 positions agree with TRBD2. Germline loops: CDR1 SGHNT, CDR2 YYREEE (reference sequence). Losses at the gene ends were 3 bases for V and 3 bases for J; bases not matched to a gene: 4. CDR3 size: 15 residues. The CDR3 DNA reads as TGTGCCAGCAGCTCTAGCGGGGGGGGATTCTACGAGCAGTACTTC. Translated, it gives CASSSSGGGFYEQYF.

This rearrangement joins TRBV18 to TRBJ2-5, with a possible D match to TRBD1 (5 bases). V was clipped by 0 bases and J by 5 bases, with 10 bases between them. The length of the CDR3 is 14 residues. Germline CDR1 and CDR2: KGHSH and LQKENI. The CDR3 region has the DNA TGTGCCAGCTCACCACCGTCAGGGATGGAGACCCAGTACTTC. Its protein is CASSPPSGMETQYF.

The chain couples TRBV6-5 to TRBJ2-5; D unresolved. V lost 7 bases, J lost 3 bases, and 12 bases lay in between. The CDR3 sequence is 13 residues long. Germline V gene data show CDR1 as MNHEY and CDR2 as SVGAGI. The CDR3 spells CASTPVPKETQYF. CDR3 nucleotides: TGTGCCAGCACCCCGGTTCCCAAAGAGACCCAGTACTTC.

CDR3 in DNA: TGTGCCAGCAGTTTGTACCCGGGACAGAAGGCGAACATTCAGTACTTC. Translated: CASSLYPGQKANIQYF. The chain recombines TRBV27 with TRBJ2-4; TRBD1 agrees at 7 bases. The CDR3 loop spans 16 amino acids. Per germline, CDR1 MNHEY and CDR2 SMNVEV (reference sequence). J was trimmed by 7 bases and V by 3 bases; bases with no gene match: 12.

This chain uses TRBV4-3 with TRBJ2-7, with 8 nucleotides matching TRBD1. The CDR3 contains 15 residues. Germline CDR1 and CDR2: LGHNA and YSLEER. The J segment lost 5 bases and the V segment lost 0 bases, leaving 6 bases of the junction unmatched. This CDR3 is CASSQDRQGAHEQYF. The DNA of the CDR3 is TGCGCCAGCAGCCAAGATAGGCAGGGGGCTCACGAGCAGTACTTC.

The chain links TRBV6-1 to TRBJ1-6; D is perhaps TRBD1 (5 bases). The CDR3 is 14 residues long. The germline CDR1 and CDR2 sequences are MNHNS and SASEGT. The germline V and J ends were trimmed by 8 bases and 7 bases, with 15 bases remaining between them. The CDR3 DNA follows: TGTGCCAGCCTCTTCCGGAACAGGAATTCACCCCTCCACTTT. Amino acid sequence: CASLFRNRNSPLHF.

J is TRBJ2-2 and V is TRBV5-1, with a weak D call TRBD2 (6 bases). Germline CDR1 reads SGHRS; CDR2 reads YFSETQ. The CDR3 spans 14 residues. The V gene lost 6 bases and the J gene lost 4 bases, with 13 bases spanning the gap. DNA of the CDR3: TGCGCCAGCATGTCACTAGCCGGCACCGGGGAGCTGTTTTTT. This translates into CASMSLAGTGELFF.

This clone came up once. This chain connects TRBV11-2 to TRBJ2-3; D ambiguous. Deletions cut 3 bases from V and 6 bases from J, with 16 bases between. Germline CDR1 reads SGHAT; CDR2 reads FQNNGV. The CDR3 is 15 amino acids. This chain's CDR3 is CASSFLSPPEDTQYF. The CDR3, as DNA: TGTGCCAGCAGCTTTTTATCCCCGCCGGAGGATACGCAGTATTTT. Variable domain in full (rest from reference TRBV11-2 and TRBJ2-3): EAGVAQSPRYKIIEKRQSVAFWCNPISGHATLYWYQQILGQGPKLLIQFQNNGVVDDSQLPKDRFSAERLKGVDSTLKIQPAKLEDSAVYLCASSFLSPPEDTQYFGPGTRLTVL.

This clone was seen only a few times. The V and J genes are TRBV7-9 and TRBJ1-5, with D possibly being TRBD1 (5 bases). V lost 3 bases to trimming and J lost 1 base, with 10 bases between them. Per germline, CDR1 SEHNR and CDR2 FQNEAQ (reference sequence). The CDR3 is 15 amino acids. The DNA of the CDR3 is TGTGCCAGCAGCTTGGGGGATATGAGCAATCAGCCCCAGCATTTT. This translates into CASSLGDMSNQPQHF.

The genes are TRBV10-2 and TRBJ2-7; TRBD1 matches 11 bases. The germline V gene encodes CDR1 WSHSY and CDR2 SAAADI. The ends lost 6 bases at V and 4 bases at J; junction bases unmatched: 5. The CDR3 has 14 amino acids. The CDR3 DNA follows: TGCGCCAGCAGACTGGGACAGGGGGTGTACGAGCAGTACTTC. The encoded protein is CASRLGQGVYEQYF.

This clone has only one observation. This chain uses TRBV11-3 with TRBJ2-7, with a tentative D call TRBD2 (5 bases). The V end was cut by 3 bases, the J end by 6 bases, with 15 bases between. In germline, CDR1 is SGHNT, CDR2 YENEEA. The CDR3 has 14 amino acids. DNA of the CDR3: TGTGCCAGCAGCTTGGGTCCGGGAACGACCGAGCAGTACTTC. This sequence encodes CASSLGPGTTEQYF.

This clone was seen only a few times. The CDR3: CASSYSAGGGTQYF. CDR3 nucleotide sequence: TGTGCCAGCAGTTACTCAGCGGGAGGGGGGACCCAGTACTTC. The J gene is TRBJ2-5, the V gene TRBV6-5; 10 positions agree with TRBD2. J gave up 7 bases and V 0 bases, and 2 bases lay outside the gene matches. CDR1 is MNHEY and CDR2 is SVGAGI in the germline V gene. The CDR3 sequence is 14 residues long.

This chain joins TRBV29-1 and TRBJ2-5; TRBD2 is a possible D gene (5 bases). Trimming stripped 8 bases from V and 3 bases from J, with 16 bases between. Germline loops: CDR1 SQVTM, CDR2 ANQGSEA. The CDR3 consists of 13 residues. This chain's CDR3 is CSSARVREETQYF. CDR3 nucleotides: TGCAGCTCGGCAAGGGTGAGGGAAGAGACCCAGTACTTC.

The gene calls are TRBV5-4 and TRBJ2-3; maybe TRBD1 (5 bases). Trimming shortened V by 2 bases and J by 3 bases, and 10 bases separated the two germline ends. The CDR3 has 14 amino acids. Germline V lookup: CDR1 SGHNT, CDR2 YYREEE (reference sequence). CDR3 bases: TGTGCCAGCAGCTTAAAAAGGGGTACAGATACGCAGTATTTT. Encoded protein: CASSLKRGTDTQYF.